Included here is one T cell receptor (beta chain) sequence, with context. These data come from a study of cytomegalovirus exposure and HLA in healthy donors. The CDR3 has 11 amino acids. V shed 4 bases and J shed 1 base, with 4 bases lying between them. CDR1 SQVTM and CDR2 ANQGSEA come from the germline V gene. Primers for the PCR totalled 60 Vbeta and 13 Jbeta. Libraries were prepared by immunoSEQ multiplex PCR; TCRdb keeps only in-frame clonotypes and omits some of them. The sample holds 130,000 to 150,000 clones, roughly 10% seen once. Sequenced input: PBMCs. This sequence joins TRBV29-1 and TRBJ2-5; the D is unclear. The receptor comes from a male donor in good health and CMV-seronegative. The CDR3 DNA sequence: TGCAGCGTTGGACTCCAAGAGACCCAGTACTTC. Translation gives CSVGLQETQYF.